This T cell receptor beta chain was captured in a study of blood T cell repertoires in COVID-19. The CDR3 contains 18 residues. CDR1 is LNHDA, CDR2 SQIVND, per germline (reference sequence). V was clipped by 7 bases and J by 3 bases; unmatched bases: 18. The assay was immunoSEQ multiplex PCR, and TCRdb's table has in-frame clones only and misses some. Found here are 250,000 to 300,000 clones, around 89% of them singletons; the top ten hold roughly 10%. This clone was counted a single time. The sequencing input was PBMCs or T cells enriched from blood (not recorded which). The rearrangement joins TRBV19 to TRBJ1-5; TRBD1 matches at 7 bases. The clonotype was recovered from a man aged 35 to 55 who had recovered from COVID-19. The CDR3: CASTDRDRRLKTNQPQHF. The CDR3, as DNA: TGTGCCAGTACCGACCGGGACAGACGACTGAAAACCAATCAGCCCCAGCATTTT.